This T cell receptor beta chain stems from a study of T-cell memory formation after mild COVID-19. CDR1 and CDR2 from the germline V gene are MDHEN and SYDVKM. The CDR3 is 13 amino acids. V was pared by 10 bases and J by 2 bases, with 12 bases between. TCRdb ran MiXCR on the 5' RACE reads and lists one entry per CDR3 protein. In the table there are a few hundred thousand distinct CDR3 sequences, roughly 21% of which are singletons. The sample consisted of PBMCs or a T cell subset sorted from them (not recorded which). The genes are TRBV28 and TRBJ2-4, with D perhaps TRBD1 (5 bases). The TCR originated in an adult woman who had mild COVID-19 (a few samples of this study predate the infection). Cell type and time point are not known. CDR3 DNA sequence: TGTGCCATACGCCAGGGAACCAAAAACATTCAGTACTTC. It codes for CAIRQGTKNIQYF.